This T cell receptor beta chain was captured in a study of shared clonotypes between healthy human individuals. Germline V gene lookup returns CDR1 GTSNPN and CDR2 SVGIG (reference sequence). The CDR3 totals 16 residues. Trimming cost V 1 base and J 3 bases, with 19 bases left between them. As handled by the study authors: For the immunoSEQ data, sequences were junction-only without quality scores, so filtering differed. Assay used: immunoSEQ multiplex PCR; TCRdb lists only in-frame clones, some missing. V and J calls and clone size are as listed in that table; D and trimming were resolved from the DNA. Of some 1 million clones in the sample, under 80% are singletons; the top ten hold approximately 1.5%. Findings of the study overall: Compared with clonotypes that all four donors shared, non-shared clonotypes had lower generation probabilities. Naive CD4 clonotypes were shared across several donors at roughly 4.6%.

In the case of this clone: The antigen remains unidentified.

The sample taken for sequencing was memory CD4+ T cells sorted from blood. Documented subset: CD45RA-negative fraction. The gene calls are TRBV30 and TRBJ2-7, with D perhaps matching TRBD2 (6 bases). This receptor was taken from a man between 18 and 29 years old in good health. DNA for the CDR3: TGTGCCTGGAGTGGTGGAGGGGCAACTCGCATCTACGAGCAGTACTTC. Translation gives CAWSGGGATRIYEQYF.